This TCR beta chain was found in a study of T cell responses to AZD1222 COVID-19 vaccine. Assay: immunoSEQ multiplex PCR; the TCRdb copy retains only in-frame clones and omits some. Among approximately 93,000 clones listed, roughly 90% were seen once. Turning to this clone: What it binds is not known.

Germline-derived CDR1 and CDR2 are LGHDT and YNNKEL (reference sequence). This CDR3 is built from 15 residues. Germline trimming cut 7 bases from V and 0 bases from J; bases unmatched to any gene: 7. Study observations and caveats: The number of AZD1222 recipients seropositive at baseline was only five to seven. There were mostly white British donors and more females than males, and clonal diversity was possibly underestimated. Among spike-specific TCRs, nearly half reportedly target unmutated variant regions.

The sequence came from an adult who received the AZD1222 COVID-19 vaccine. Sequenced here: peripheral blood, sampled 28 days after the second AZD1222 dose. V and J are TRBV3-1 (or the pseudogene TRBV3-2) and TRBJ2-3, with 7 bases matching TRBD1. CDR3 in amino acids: CASNWGQTSTDTQYF. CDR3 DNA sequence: TGTGCCAGCAACTGGGGACAGACTAGCACAGATACGCAGTATTTT.